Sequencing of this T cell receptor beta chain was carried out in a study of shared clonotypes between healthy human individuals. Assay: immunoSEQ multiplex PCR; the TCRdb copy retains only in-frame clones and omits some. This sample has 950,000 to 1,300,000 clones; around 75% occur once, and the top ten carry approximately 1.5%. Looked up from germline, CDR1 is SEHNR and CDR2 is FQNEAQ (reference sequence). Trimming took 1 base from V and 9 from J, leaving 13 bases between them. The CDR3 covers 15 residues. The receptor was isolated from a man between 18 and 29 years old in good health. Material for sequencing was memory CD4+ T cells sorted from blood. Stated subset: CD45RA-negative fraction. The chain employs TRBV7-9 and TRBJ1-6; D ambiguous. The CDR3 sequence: CASSLDGGRSSPLHF. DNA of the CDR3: TGTGCCAGCAGCTTAGACGGCGGGAGGAGTTCACCCCTCCACTTT.